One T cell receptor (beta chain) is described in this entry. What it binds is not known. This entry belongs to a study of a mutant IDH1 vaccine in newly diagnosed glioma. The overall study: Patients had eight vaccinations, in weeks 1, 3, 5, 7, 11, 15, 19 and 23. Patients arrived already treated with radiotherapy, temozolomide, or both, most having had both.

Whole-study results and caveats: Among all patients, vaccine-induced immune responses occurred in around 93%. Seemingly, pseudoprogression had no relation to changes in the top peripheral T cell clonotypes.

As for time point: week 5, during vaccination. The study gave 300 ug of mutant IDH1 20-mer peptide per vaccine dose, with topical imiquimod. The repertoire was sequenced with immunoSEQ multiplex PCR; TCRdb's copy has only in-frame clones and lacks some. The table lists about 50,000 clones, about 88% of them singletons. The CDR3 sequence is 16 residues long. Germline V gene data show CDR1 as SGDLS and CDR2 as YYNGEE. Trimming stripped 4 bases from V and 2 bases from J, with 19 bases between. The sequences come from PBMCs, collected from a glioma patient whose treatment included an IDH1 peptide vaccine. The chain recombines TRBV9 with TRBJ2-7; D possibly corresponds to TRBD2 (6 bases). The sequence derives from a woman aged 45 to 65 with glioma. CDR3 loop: CASSSSGGTLTYEQYF. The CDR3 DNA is TGTGCCAGCAGCTCCTCAGGCGGGACCCTTACCTACGAGCAGTACTTC.